Each of the 10 T cell receptor beta chains below was sequenced from the same sample in a study of T cells in Graves' hyperthyroidism and ophthalmopathy. Researchers took RNA transcripts and amplified the TCR beta CDR3 regions from them. The HTBI primer set drove a first-round RT-PCR of the TCR CDR3. From the multiplex PCR reads, TCRdb called clonotypes with MiXCR, one entry per CDR3 protein. The sample lists about 700,000 distinct CDR3 sequences, roughly 15% seen once, with 9.5% to 13% in the top ten. Material for sequencing was blood. These receptor sequences come from a woman in her late teens or twenties with Graves' hyperthyroidism.

This clonotype appeared a few times. J is TRBJ1-2 and V is TRBV11-3, with 7 bases that match TRBD1. Trimming removed 8 bases from V and 14 bases from J; junction bases left unmatched: 17. The CDR3 totals 13 residues. Germline V CDR1 and CDR2: SGHNT, YENEEA. Here the CDR3 DNA reads TGTGCCAGCTGTTCCGACAGGGTTGAATCGTTTACCTTC. Amino acids: CASCSDRVESFTF.

This chain joins TRBV12-3 or TRBV12-4 and TRBJ2-7, with D maybe TRBD1 (5 bases). This CDR3 has 12 residues. Trimming removed 8 bases from V and 3 bases from J, with 11 bases in between. CDR3 residues: CASGIGVYEQYF. The CDR3 DNA sequence: TGTGCCAGCGGAATAGGGGTCTACGAGCAGTACTTC.

This clonotype was picked up many times. CDR3 sequence (DNA): TGTGCCTGGAGGAGCTCTCCTAGCTACGAGCAGTACTTC. Its translation is CAWRSSPSYEQYF. This rearrangement joins TRBV30 to TRBJ2-7; D ambiguous. Trimming cost V 3 bases and J 3 bases, with 12 bases left between them. The CDR3 runs 13 residues. CDR1 GTSNPN and CDR2 SVGIG come from the germline V gene (reference sequence).

At least ten counts were recorded for this clonotype. Written as DNA, the CDR3 is TGCGCCAGCAGTGAGTCGGCTAGCGGGAGTAGAGCAGAGGAGCAGTACTTC. It encodes CASSESASGSRAEEQYF. The chain carries TRBV10-2 and TRBJ2-7, with TRBD2 matching 10 bases. The length of the CDR3 is 17 residues. Germline loops: CDR1 WSHSY, CDR2 SAAADI. Losses at the gene ends were 0 bases for V and 7 bases for J; bases not matched to a gene: 12.

The chain uses TRBV19 and TRBJ2-1, with 10 bases identical to TRBD1. J was trimmed by 3 bases and V by 3 bases; bases with no gene match: 2. The CDR3 has 15 residues. The germline gives CDR1 LNHDA, CDR2 SQIVND (reference sequence). CDR3 loop: CASSIGDRGYNEQFF. DNA for the CDR3: TGTGCCAGTAGTATTGGGGACAGGGGCTACAATGAGCAGTTCTTC.

This clonotype was detected ten times or more. This chain joins TRBV12-3 or TRBV12-4 and TRBJ1-1; tentatively, D is TRBD1 (5 bases). The CDR3 loop spans 15 amino acids. V lost 6 bases and J 0 bases, leaving 14 bases between the germline ends. CDR3 sequence reads: CASRAKGRLNTEAFF. In nucleotides, the CDR3 is TGTGCCAGCAGGGCCAAGGGACGGCTGAACACTGAAGCTTTCTTT.

This clonotype has a handful of counts. The rearrangement joins TRBV12-3 or TRBV12-4 to TRBJ2-5, with D uncertain. This CDR3 comprises 14 residues. Trimming cost V 3 bases and J 2 bases, with 10 bases left between them. For the CDR3, the DNA is TGTGCCAGCAGTTTTCAAGGTGGACAAGAGACCCAGTACTTC. Its protein product is CASSFQGGQETQYF.

This sequence joins TRBV6-1 and TRBJ2-7, with D perhaps matching TRBD1 (5 bases). Trimming removed 1 base at V and 3 bases at J, with 7 bases between. Germline assignment: CDR1 MNHNS and CDR2 SASEGT. This CDR3 has 13 amino acids. This CDR3 is CASSEDRFYEQYF. The CDR3 coding sequence is TGTGCCAGCAGTGAAGACAGGTTCTACGAGCAGTACTTC.

This clonotype showed up just a few times. The chain has TRBV19 and TRBJ2-3; 8 bases fit TRBD2. V lost 0 bases and J lost 1; bases outside the gene matches: 6. The CDR3 is 17 residues long. CDR1 is LNHDA and CDR2 is SQIVND in the germline V gene (reference sequence). CDR3 residues: CASSIEGKAGGTDTQYF. The CDR3 coding sequence is TGTGCCAGTAGTATAGAGGGGAAAGCGGGAGGCACAGATACGCAGTATTTT.

This clonotype was detected many times. This chain joins TRBV30 and TRBJ2-1; 10 bases map to TRBD2. Trimming cost V 1 base and J 8 bases; bases outside gene matches: 8. This CDR3 is built from 15 residues. Germline V gene lookup returns CDR1 GTSNPN and CDR2 SVGIG (reference sequence). CDR3: CAWSAASGSLDEQFF. The CDR3 DNA is TGTGCCTGGAGTGCCGCTAGCGGGAGTTTGGATGAGCAGTTCTTC.